This paragraph reports one T cell receptor (beta chain). Its antigen is unidentified. This sample was included in a study of OX40 agonist ivuxolimab in advanced cancers. Whole-study results and caveats: Relative to CD4+, CD8+ T cells held more expanded clones on average. Near-lowest levels of clonal expansion characterized partial responders at 0.1-3.0 mg/kg.

Germline values: CDR1 SGHNT, CDR2 YYREEE (reference sequence). This CDR3 has 16 amino acids. V shed 2 bases and J shed 1 base, with 16 bases lying between them. Clones were sequenced by immunoSEQ multiplex PCR, and TCRdb holds only the in-frame ones, with some missing. The sample records over 70,000 clones, 85% to 90% being singletons. This rearrangement joins TRBV5-4 to TRBJ2-7, with unresolved D. This TCR was recovered from an adult with an advanced solid tumor such as melanoma, head and neck, liver or kidney cancer. Sequenced material: CD4+ or CD8+ T cells sorted from blood, taken in a trial of the OX40 agonist ivuxolimab. CDR3 sequence reads: CASSFPSPQQSYEQYF. In nucleotides, the CDR3 is TGTGCCAGCAGCTTCCCCAGCCCACAACAATCCTACGAGCAGTACTTC.